The present T cell receptor (beta chain) was sequenced within a study of OX40 agonist ivuxolimab in advanced cancers. This clone has a single count. Other DNA sequences of this sample code for an identical CDR3. With 6 bases clipped from V and 6 bases from J, the junction kept 6 bases outside the gene matches. This CDR3 contains 13 residues. Germline V CDR1 and CDR2: SNHLY, FYNNEI. Some clones are missing from TCRdb's copy, which holds only in-frame ones; the method was immunoSEQ multiplex PCR. The repertoire holds some 78,000 clones, with roughly nine tenths as singletons. The chain employs TRBV2 and TRBJ1-2, with TRBD1 matching 8 bases. The TCR comes from an adult with an advanced solid tumor such as melanoma, head and neck, liver or kidney cancer. The sample was CD4+ or CD8+ T cells sorted from blood, taken in a trial of the OX40 agonist ivuxolimab. The CDR3: CASSAGQAHGYTF. The DNA of the CDR3 is TGTGCCAGCAGCGCGGGACAGGCGCATGGCTACACCTTC.